This passage covers 16 T cell receptor beta chains from one sample sequenced in a study of T cell repertoires in cytomegalovirus infection. From the reads, TCRdb called clonotypes with MiXCR, one entry per CDR3 protein. The table lists roughly 500,000 distinct CDR3 sequences, approximately 15% of them singletons, with about 24% in the top ten. The sequenced material came from CD8+ T cells from PBMCs. The receptors were sampled from a human donor in good health (CMV status not recorded). Some clones in this sample may be carry-over from other donors' samples.

The CDR3 sequence: CASRPSETEAFF. In nucleotides, the CDR3 is TGTGCCAGCAGGCCCTCGGAGACTGAAGCTTTCTTT. V and J are TRBV2 and TRBJ1-1; no clear D. Germline V gives CDR1 SNHLY, CDR2 FYNNEI. The CDR3 has 12 amino acids. V was clipped by 6 bases and J by 5 bases, with 10 bases between them.

There are many counts of this clonotype. The chain couples TRBV7-9 to TRBJ2-2; weak D call: TRBD1 (6 bases). V lost 3 bases and J lost 6, with 14 bases in between. Per germline, CDR1 SEHNR and CDR2 FQNEAQ (reference sequence). The CDR3 is 15 residues long. CDR3 protein: CASSFLQGRPGELFF. The CDR3 DNA reads TGTGCCAGCAGCTTTTTACAGGGTCGTCCCGGGGAGCTGTTTTTT.

Turning to this clonotype: A much larger clone differs from this one at a single base, so this may be a read error. As the CDR3 is not closed by the conserved phenylalanine or tryptophan, this likely results from a read error. The chain is built from TRBV4-1 and TRBJ2-1, with 13 positions matching TRBD2. Germline V gene data show CDR1 as MGHRA and CDR2 as YSYEKL. The CDR3 consists of 17 residues. The V and J ends lost 2 bases and 4 bases, in that order; junction bases with no gene match: 5. CDR3 amino acids: CASSQRLAGGVYNEQFL. In DNA form, the CDR3 reads TGCGCCAGCAGCCAAAGACTAGCGGGGGGAGTTTACAATGAGCAGTTCTTA.

This clonotype was counted between two and nine times. The chain couples TRBV14 to TRBJ2-7, with D possibly matching TRBD1 (5 bases). Germline V gene lookup returns CDR1 SGHDN and CDR2 FVKESK. The CDR3 runs 14 residues. V lost 4 bases and J 2 bases, leaving 12 bases between the germline ends. CDR3 sequence reads: CASSLQGYPYEQYF. CDR3 DNA sequence: TGTGCCAGCAGCCTGCAGGGATATCCCTACGAGCAGTACTTC.

This clonotype appeared many times. This rearrangement joins TRBV7-3 to TRBJ2-3, with 9 bases that match TRBD2. From germline, CDR1 is SGHTA and CDR2 FQGTGA. The CDR3 consists of 17 residues. The trim removed 5 bases at V and 2 bases at J, leaving 11 bases unmatched. Here the CDR3 DNA reads TGTGCCAGCAGCCCCCGGGTAGCGGGGGTGACCACAGATACGCAGTATTTT. Translation gives CASSPRVAGVTTDTQYF.

This clonotype was observed once. Lacking the conserved final phenylalanine or tryptophan, this CDR3 likely reflects a read error. V and J are TRBV9 and TRBJ1-2, with 8 bases that match TRBD1. Trimming removed 0 bases from V and 4 bases from J; junction bases left unmatched: 8. The CDR3 sequence is 16 residues long. CDR1 is SGDLS and CDR2 is YYNGEE in the germline V gene. CDR3 region: CASSVGGGTGPYGYTL. The CDR3 DNA follows: TGTGCCAGCAGCGTAGGAGGAGGGACAGGCCCCTATGGCTACACCTTA.

This chain joins TRBV27 and TRBJ2-5, with D perhaps given as TRBD1 or TRBD2 (5 bases each). CDR1 and CDR2 (germline): MNHEY, SMNVEV (reference sequence). The CDR3 consists of 15 residues. The V end was cut by 4 bases, the J end by 1 base, with 13 bases between. The CDR3 is CASSYRGRTQETQYF. CDR3 DNA sequence: TGTGCCAGCAGTTATAGGGGACGGACCCAAGAGACCCAGTACTTC.

In its sample, this clonotype was seen many times. The chain has TRBV7-2 and TRBJ2-2, with 8 bases identical to TRBD2. V was pared by 5 bases and J by 4 bases, with 6 bases of the junction left unmatched. Looked up from germline, CDR1 is SGHTA and CDR2 is FQGNSA. The CDR3 is made up of 15 amino acids. The CDR3 DNA sequence: TGTGCCAGCAGCCGTAGCGGGACCAGCACCGGGGAGCTGTTTTTT. Protein product: CASSRSGTSTGELFF.

The V and J genes are TRBV18 and TRBJ2-1, with 8 positions matching TRBD1. The CDR3 loop spans 16 amino acids. Germline trimming cut 5 bases from V and 2 bases from J; bases unmatched to any gene: 8. Germline V gene sequence: CDR1 KGHSH, CDR2 LQKENI. CDR3 DNA sequence: TGTGCCAGCTCATCTTGGACAGGGCTGACCTACAATGAGCAGTTCTTC. It specifies CASSSWTGLTYNEQFF.

There are a few counts of this clonotype. The chain uses TRBV4-2 and TRBJ2-1; D is undetermined. Trimming shortened V by 1 base and J by 5 bases, and 9 bases separated the two germline ends. The CDR3 contains 14 residues. Germline values: CDR1 LGHNA, CDR2 YNFKEQ. CDR3 in amino acids: CASSQGDPNNEQFF. The CDR3 DNA reads as TGTGCCAGCAGCCAAGGCGACCCTAACAATGAGCAGTTCTTC.

This clonotype came up many times. The chain employs TRBV19 and TRBJ1-2; a weak D match, TRBD1 (5 bases). Germline V CDR1 and CDR2: LNHDA, SQIVND (reference sequence). The length of the CDR3 is 16 residues. V lost 7 bases to trimming and J lost 1 base, with 19 bases between them. CDR3 protein: CASTTARGTRNYGYTF. CDR3 coding DNA: TGTGCCAGTACCACCGCCCGGGGGACCCGTAACTATGGCTACACCTTC.

Ten or more counts support this clonotype. The rearrangement uses TRBV4-1 and TRBJ1-3; D is unclear. V was cut by 1 base and J by 4 bases, with 11 bases left in between. In germline, CDR1 is MGHRA, CDR2 YSYEKL. This CDR3 has 15 residues. The CDR3 is CASSQGESGGNTIYF. CDR3 DNA sequence: TGCGCCAGCAGCCAAGGAGAGTCAGGCGGAAACACCATATATTTT.

Of note for this clonotype: A much larger clone lies one base from this, so it may be a read error. No conserved phenylalanine or tryptophan ends this CDR3, so it is likely a read error. V and J are TRBV2 and TRBJ2-1; D remains ambiguous. Germline CDR1 and CDR2: SNHLY and FYNNEI. V was clipped by 4 bases and J by 9 bases, with 7 bases between them. This CDR3 is built from 11 residues. The CDR3 nucleotides are TGTGCCAGCAGTGCAGGTAGTGAGCAGTTCTTA. This sequence encodes CASSAGSEQFL.

In its sample, this clonotype was seen many times. The chain has TRBV27 and TRBJ2-2; the D gene is possibly TRBD2 (6 bases). V was pared by 4 bases and J by 4 bases, with 13 bases between. The CDR3 covers 15 residues. Germline V gene data show CDR1 as MNHEY and CDR2 as SMNVEV (reference sequence). The CDR3 coding sequence is TGTGCCAGCAGTTGGGGGGTGGGTGGCACCGGGGAGCTGTTTTTT. It translates to CASSWGVGGTGELFF.

A word on this clonotype: A much more abundant neighbour one base away suggests this may be a read error. This chain links TRBV7-9 with TRBJ2-2; D gene unclear. The V gene lost 7 bases and the J gene lost 1 base, with 1 base spanning the gap. Germline V CDR1 and CDR2: SEHNR, FQNEAQ (reference sequence). The CDR3 is 11 residues long. The DNA for the CDR3 is TGTGCCAGCAAGAACACCGGGGAGCTGTTTTTT. It yields the protein CASKNTGELFF.

V and J are TRBV2 and TRBJ1-1; weak D call: TRBD1 (5 bases). This CDR3 is built from 16 residues. CDR1 is SNHLY, CDR2 FYNNEI, per germline. Between the trimmed V and J ends, which lost 5 bases and 4 bases, there was a span of 20 bases. The CDR3 region has the DNA TGTGCCAGCAGTTATTTGCGGGACCTCGGGGGCACTGAAGCTTTCTTT. Translated: CASSYLRDLGGTEAFF.